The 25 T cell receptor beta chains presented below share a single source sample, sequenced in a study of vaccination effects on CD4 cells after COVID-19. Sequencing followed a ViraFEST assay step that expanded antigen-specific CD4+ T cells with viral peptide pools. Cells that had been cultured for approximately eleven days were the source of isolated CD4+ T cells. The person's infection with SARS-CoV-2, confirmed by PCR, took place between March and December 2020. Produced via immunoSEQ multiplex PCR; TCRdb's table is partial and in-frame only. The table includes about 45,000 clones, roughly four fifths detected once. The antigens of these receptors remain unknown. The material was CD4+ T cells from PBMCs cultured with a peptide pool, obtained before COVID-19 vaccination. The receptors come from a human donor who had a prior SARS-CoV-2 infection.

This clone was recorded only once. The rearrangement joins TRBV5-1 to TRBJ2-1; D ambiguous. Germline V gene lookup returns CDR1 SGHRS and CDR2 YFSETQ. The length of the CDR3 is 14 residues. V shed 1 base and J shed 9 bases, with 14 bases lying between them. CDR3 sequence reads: CASSLQVGIGEQFF. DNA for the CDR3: TGCGCCAGCAGCTTGCAGGTGGGAATTGGTGAGCAGTTCTTC.

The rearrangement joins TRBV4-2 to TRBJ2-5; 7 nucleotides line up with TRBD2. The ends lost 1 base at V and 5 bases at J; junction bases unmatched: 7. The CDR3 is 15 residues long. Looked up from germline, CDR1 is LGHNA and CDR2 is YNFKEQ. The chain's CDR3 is CASSQVGGDGETQYF. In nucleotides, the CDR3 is TGTGCCAGCAGCCAAGTTGGGGGGGACGGTGAGACCCAGTACTTC.

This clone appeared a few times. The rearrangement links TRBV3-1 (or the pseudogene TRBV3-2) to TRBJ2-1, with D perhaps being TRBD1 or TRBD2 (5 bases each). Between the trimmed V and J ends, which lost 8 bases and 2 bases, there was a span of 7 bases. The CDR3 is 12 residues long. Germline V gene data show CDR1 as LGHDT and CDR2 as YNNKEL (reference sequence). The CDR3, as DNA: TGTGCCAGCGGGGACCCCTACAATGAGCAGTTCTTC. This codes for CASGDPYNEQFF.

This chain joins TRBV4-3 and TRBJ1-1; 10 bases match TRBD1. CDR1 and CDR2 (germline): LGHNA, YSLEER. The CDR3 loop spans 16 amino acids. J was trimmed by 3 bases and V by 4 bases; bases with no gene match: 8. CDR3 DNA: TGCGCCAGCAGCCGAGCTACCGGGACAGGGGACACTGAAGCTTTCTTT. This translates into CASSRATGTGDTEAFF.

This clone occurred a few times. The CDR3 reads CASSGQGAYGYTF. The CDR3 DNA is TGTGCCAGCTCCGGACAGGGGGCCTATGGCTACACCTTC. The genes are TRBV18 and TRBJ1-2; 11 positions agree with TRBD1. V shed 6 bases and J 4 bases; nucleotides not matched to a gene: 1. The germline V gene encodes CDR1 KGHSH and CDR2 LQKENI. The CDR3 runs 13 residues.

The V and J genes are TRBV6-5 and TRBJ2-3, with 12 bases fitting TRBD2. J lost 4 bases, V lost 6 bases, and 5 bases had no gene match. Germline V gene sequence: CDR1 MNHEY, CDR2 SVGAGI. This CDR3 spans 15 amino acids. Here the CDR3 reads CASRKLAGGSDTQYF. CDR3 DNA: TGTGCCAGCAGAAAACTAGCGGGGGGATCAGATACGCAGTATTTT.

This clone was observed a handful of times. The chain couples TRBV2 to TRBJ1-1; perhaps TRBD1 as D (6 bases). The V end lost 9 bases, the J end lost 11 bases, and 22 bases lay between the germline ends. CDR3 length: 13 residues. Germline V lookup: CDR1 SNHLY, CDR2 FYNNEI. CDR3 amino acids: CASTKNPDSRAFF. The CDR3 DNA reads TGTGCCAGTACCAAGAATCCGGACAGTAGGGCTTTCTTT.

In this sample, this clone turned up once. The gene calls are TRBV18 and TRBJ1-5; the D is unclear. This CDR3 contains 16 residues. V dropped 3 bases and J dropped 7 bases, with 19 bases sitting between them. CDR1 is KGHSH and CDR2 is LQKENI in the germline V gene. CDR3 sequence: CASSPAGPKGGQPQHF. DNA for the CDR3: TGTGCCAGCTCACCTGCCGGACCTAAAGGAGGGCAGCCCCAGCATTTT. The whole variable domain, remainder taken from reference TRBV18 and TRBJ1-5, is NAGVMQNPRHLVRRRGQEARLRCSPMKGHSHVYWYRQLPEEGLKFMVYLQKENIIDESGMPKERFSAEFPKEGPSILRIQQVVRGDSAAYFCASSPAGPKGGQPQHFGDGTRLSIL.

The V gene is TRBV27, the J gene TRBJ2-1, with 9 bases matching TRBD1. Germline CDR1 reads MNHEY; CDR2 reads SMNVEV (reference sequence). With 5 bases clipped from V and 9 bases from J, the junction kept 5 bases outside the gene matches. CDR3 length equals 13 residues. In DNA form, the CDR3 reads TGTGCCAGCAGTGTCCCGGGACAGGGTGAGCAGTTCTTC. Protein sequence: CASSVPGQGEQFF.

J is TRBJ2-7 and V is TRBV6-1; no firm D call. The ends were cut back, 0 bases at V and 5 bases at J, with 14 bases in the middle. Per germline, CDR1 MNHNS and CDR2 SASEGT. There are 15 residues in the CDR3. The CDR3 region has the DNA TGTGCCAGCAGTGAAGCGGGTGGCGGAACCAACGAGCAGTACTTC. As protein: CASSEAGGGTNEQYF.

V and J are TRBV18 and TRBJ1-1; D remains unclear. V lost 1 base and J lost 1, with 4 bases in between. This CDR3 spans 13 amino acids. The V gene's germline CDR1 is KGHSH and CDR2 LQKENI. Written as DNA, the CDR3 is TGTGCCAGCTCACCACAAGGGAACACTGAAGCTTTCTTT. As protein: CASSPQGNTEAFF.

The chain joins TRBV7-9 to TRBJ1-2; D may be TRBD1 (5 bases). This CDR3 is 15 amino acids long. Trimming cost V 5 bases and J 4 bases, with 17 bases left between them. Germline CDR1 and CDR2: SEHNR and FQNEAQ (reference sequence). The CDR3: CASSKMGPTIYGYTF. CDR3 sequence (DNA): TGTGCCAGCAGCAAAATGGGACCGACCATCTATGGCTACACCTTC.

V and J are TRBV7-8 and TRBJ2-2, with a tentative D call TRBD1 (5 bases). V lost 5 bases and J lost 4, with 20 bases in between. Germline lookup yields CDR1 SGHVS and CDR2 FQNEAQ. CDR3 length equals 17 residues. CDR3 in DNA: TGTGCCAGCAGCGTACCGACAGCCCTTTATGGCACCGGGGAGCTGTTTTTT. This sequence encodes CASSVPTALYGTGELFF.

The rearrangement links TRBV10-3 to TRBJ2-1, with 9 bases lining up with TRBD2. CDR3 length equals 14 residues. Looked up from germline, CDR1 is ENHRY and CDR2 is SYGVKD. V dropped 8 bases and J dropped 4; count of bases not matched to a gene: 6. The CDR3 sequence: CAIRPSGMYNEQFF. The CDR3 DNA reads TGTGCCATCCGCCCTAGCGGGATGTACAATGAGCAGTTCTTC.

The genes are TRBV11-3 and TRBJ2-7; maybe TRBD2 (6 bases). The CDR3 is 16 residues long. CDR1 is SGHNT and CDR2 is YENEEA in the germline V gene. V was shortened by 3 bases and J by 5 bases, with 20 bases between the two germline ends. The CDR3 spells CASSFGFGSPIHEQYF. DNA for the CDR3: TGTGCCAGCAGCTTCGGATTCGGGAGCCCCATTCACGAGCAGTACTTC. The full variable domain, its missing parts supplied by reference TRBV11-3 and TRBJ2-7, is EAGVVQSPRYKIIEKKQPVAFWCNPISGHNTLYWYLQNLGQGPELLIRYENEEAVDDSQLPKDRFSAERLKGVDSTLKIQPAELGDSAVYLCASSFGFGSPIHEQYFGPGTRLTVT.

The chain's CDR3 is CASSAAGMGTGQFF. CDR3 sequence (DNA): TGTGCCAGCAGCGCTGCCGGGATGGGGACGGGGCAGTTCTTC. The V gene is TRBV9, the J gene TRBJ2-1; D tentatively reads TRBD1 or TRBD2 (5 bases each). With 3 bases removed from V and 12 bases from J, the gap between germline ends came to 19 bases. Germline-derived CDR1 and CDR2 are SGDLS and YYNGEE. The CDR3 extends over 14 amino acids.

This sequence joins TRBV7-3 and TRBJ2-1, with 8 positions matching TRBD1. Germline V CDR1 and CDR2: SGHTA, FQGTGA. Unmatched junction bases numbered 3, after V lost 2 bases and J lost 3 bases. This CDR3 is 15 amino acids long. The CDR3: CASSLRQGLYNEQFF. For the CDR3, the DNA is TGTGCCAGCAGCTTACGACAGGGGCTCTACAATGAGCAGTTCTTC.

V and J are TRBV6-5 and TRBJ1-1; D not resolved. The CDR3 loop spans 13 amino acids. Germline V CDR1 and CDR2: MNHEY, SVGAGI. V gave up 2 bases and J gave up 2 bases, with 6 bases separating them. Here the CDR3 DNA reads TGTGCCAGCAGTTACATCAGCAACACTGAAGCTTTCTTT. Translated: CASSYISNTEAFF.

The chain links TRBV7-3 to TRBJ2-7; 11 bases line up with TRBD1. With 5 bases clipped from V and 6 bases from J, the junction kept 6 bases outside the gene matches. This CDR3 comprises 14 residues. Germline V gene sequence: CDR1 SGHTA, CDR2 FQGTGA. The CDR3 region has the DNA TGTGCCAGCAGCCCGGGACAGGGGGGGAGCGAGCAGTACTTC. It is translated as CASSPGQGGSEQYF.

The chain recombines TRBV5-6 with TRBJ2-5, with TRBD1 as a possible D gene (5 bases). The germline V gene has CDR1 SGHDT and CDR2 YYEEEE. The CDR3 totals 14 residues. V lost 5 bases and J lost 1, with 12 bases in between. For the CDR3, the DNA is TGTGCCAGCAGTAAGGGGAACCTCCAAGAGACCCAGTACTTC. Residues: CASSKGNLQETQYF.

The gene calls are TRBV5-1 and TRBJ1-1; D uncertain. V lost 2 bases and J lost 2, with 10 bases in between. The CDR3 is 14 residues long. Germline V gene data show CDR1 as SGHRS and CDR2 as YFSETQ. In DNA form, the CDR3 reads TGCGCCAGCAGCTTCCTCGGCAAAAACACTGAAGCTTTCTTT. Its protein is CASSFLGKNTEAFF. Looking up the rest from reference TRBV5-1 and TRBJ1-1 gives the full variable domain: KAGVTQTPRYLIKTRGQQVTLSCSPISGHRSVSWYQQTPGQGLQFLFEYFSETQRNKGNFPGRFSGRQFSNSRSEMNVSTLELGDSALYLCASSFLGKNTEAFFGQGTRLTVV.

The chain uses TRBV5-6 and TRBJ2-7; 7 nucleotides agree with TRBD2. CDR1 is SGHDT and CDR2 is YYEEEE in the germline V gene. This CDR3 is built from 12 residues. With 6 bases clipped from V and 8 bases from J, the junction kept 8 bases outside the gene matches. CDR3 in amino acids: CASIGRLGQQYF. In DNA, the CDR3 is TGTGCCAGCATCGGGAGGTTAGGTCAGCAGTACTTC.

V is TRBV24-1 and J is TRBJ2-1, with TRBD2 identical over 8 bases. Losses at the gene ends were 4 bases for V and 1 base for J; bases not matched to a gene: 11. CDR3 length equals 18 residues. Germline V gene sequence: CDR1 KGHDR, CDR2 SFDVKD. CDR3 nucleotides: TGTGCCACCAGTGACCCCTTAGCTAGCGGGCCTTCCTACAATGAGCAGTTCTTC. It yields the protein CATSDPLASGPSYNEQFF.

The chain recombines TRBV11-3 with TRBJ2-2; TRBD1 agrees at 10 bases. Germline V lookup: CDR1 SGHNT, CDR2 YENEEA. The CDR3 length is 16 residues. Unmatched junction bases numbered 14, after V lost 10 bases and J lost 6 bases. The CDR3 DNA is TGTGCCAACCCCAGGTTGGGGACAGGGGTACCCGGGGAGCTGTTTTTT. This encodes CANPRLGTGVPGELFF.

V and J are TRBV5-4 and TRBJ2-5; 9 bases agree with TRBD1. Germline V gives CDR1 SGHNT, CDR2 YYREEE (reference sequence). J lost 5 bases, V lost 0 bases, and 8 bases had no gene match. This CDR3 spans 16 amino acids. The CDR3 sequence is CASSLAGDRGFETQYF. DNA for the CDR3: TGTGCCAGCAGCTTGGCCGGAGACAGGGGGTTTGAGACCCAGTACTTC.